This T cell receptor (beta chain) was sequenced for a study of blood T cell repertoires in COVID-19. Background on the study: PBMCs, B-cell-depleted T cells, or T cells were the source of the cDNA or gDNA that made up the material.

Methods used by the authors: Amplified reference gene primers provided the basis for estimating nucleated cell counts. Generated by immunoSEQ multiplex PCR, the TCRdb table keeps only in-frame clones and is missing some. The V and J calls and clone size were taken over from that table, and D and trimming were inferred from the DNA. Of 110,000 or so clones in the sample, 75% to 90% were seen once. V was clipped by 4 bases and J by 5 bases; unmatched bases: 6. From germline, CDR1 is SGDLS and CDR2 YYNGEE. CDR3 length: 15 residues. The sequenced sample was peripheral blood. The genes are TRBV9 and TRBJ2-3; TRBD1 matches 11 bases. This TCR was recovered from a woman aged 50 to 65 with acute or convalescent COVID-19. CDR3 region: CASSPMGQGVDTQYF. The CDR3 nucleotides are TGTGCCAGCAGCCCCATGGGACAGGGGGTAGATACGCAGTATTTT. Looking up the rest from reference TRBV9 and TRBJ2-3 gives the full variable domain: DSGVTQTPKHLITATGQRVTLRCSPRSGDLSVYWYQQSLDQGLQFLIQYYNGEERAKGNILERFSAQQFPDLHSELNLSSLELGDSALYFCASSPMGQGVDTQYFGPGTRLTVL.